This TCR beta chain appears in the sequencing data of a study of OX40 agonist ivuxolimab in advanced cancers. Describing the broader study: Ivuxolimab was an agonistic, fully human IgG2 monoclonal antibody directed against OX40 (CD134), a costimulatory receptor. Partial responses occurred in three dose-escalation patients: two with cutaneous melanoma and one with hepatocellular carcinoma. Of the 52 patients in dose escalation, around 19 had hepatocellular carcinoma, roughly 15 had melanoma, 9 had renal cell carcinoma and 9 had head and neck cancer. Patients were allowed to have had prior anti-PD-1, anti-PD-L1 or anti-CTLA-4 therapy, and approximately 40% of the dose-escalation patients had been treated with checkpoint inhibitors. In the dose-escalation cohort, around four fifths of patients were male, and the mean age was 60 years with a range of about 20 to 80. The paper describes the monotherapy dose-escalation part (N = 52 patients) of the phase I trial of ivuxolimab. Intravenous ivuxolimab was administered to patients every 2 weeks at six dose levels: 0.01, 0.1, 0.3, 1.5, 3 and 10 mg/kg. The purpose of peripheral TCRbeta sequencing was to test whether ivuxolimab changed TCR sequence diversity and led to clonal T-cell expansion. Here is what the overall study found, with its caveats: In the 0.1-3.0 mg/kg groups, partial responders had among the lowest normalized peripheral clonal expansion, particularly in CD8+ T cells. Low levels of normalized T-cell clonal expansion were also shown by some nonresponding patients. Antigen specificity was not determined for the clonally expanded peripheral T cells. After ivuxolimab, expanded clones were on average more numerous among CD8+ T cells than among CD4+ T cells. At doses from 0.1 to 3.0 mg/kg, clonal expansion was seen in both CD4+ and CD8+ blood T cells between baseline and week 6.

Patients with a history of autoimmune disease or receiving systemic immunosuppression were excluded from the trial. In every dose cohort, peripheral blood was drawn for TCR sequencing at baseline, cycle 4 day 1, and cycle 7 day 1. The samples were drawn from a first-in-human, open-label, multicenter phase I dose-escalation trial of ivuxolimab. The trial enrolled adults with locally advanced or metastatic head and neck squamous cell, hepatocellular, melanoma or renal cell carcinoma. Before TCR sequencing, CD4+ T cells and CD8+ T cells were sorted from peripheral blood as separate populations. For this clone: Its antigen is unknown. Qualities for individual bases were not recorded, and no much larger clone is one base off.

Genomic DNA was isolated from the sorted cells so that the TCRbeta CDR3 region could be sequenced. TCRbeta CDR3 regions were sequenced using the immunoSEQ Assay. TCRdb holds this immuneACCESS table with in-frame rearrangements only. Some clones are missing; in checked studies, unresolved V genes explain under half, and the rest has no known cause. The sample records some 31,000 clones, approximately 80% of which are singletons. Of the sample, around 25% is held by the ten largest clones. The sample consisted of CD4+ or CD8+ T cells sorted from blood, taken in a trial of the OX40 agonist ivuxolimab. The TCR was taken from an adult with an advanced solid tumor such as melanoma, head and neck, liver or kidney cancer.

The nucleotide sequence is TGCGCCAGCAGCTTTGGGGGCGGACAGGTGAACACTGAAGCTTTCTTT. The translation is CASSFGGGQVNTEAFF. This chain joins TRBV5-1 to TRBJ1-1; the junction holds 7 bases that match TRBD1. CDR1 and CDR2 were assigned from the germline V gene as SGHRS and YFSETQ. Including cysteine and phenylalanine, the CDR3 has 16 amino acids. Solely the CDR3 DNA is kept, with 48 bases framed from the first base. Ends trimmed: V by 2 bases, J by 0 bases; bases unmatched to a gene: 7.